The next 23 T cell receptor delta chains were all read from a single sample in a study of gamma-delta T cells after stem cell transplantation. TCRdb re-processed the RT-PCR reads via CATT. There are about 4,600 delta-chain clones in the sample; 1.5% to 2% occur only once, and about 33% lies in the top ten. The sequenced material came from gamma-delta T cells. These receptors all stem from a human donor. It is not recorded whose cells these are; they may come from a transplant donor.

This clone was picked up a small number of times. With a far larger clone one base away, a read error is the likely cause. The J gene is TRDJ3, the V gene TRDV2, with 8 bases matching TRDD3. Germline lookup yields CDR1 GEAIGNYY and CDR2 EKD. CDR3 size: 23 residues. The DNA of the CDR3 is TGTGCCTGTGACACCGTTGTCCGGGATACGCCGGAAGAAACCTCCTGGGACACCCAACAGATGTTTTTC. Protein product: CACDTVVRDTPEETSWDTQQMFF.

By share of the sample, this clone is medium-sized (0.01 to 0.1%). This likely stems from a read error, as it lies one base from a far larger clone. V is TRDV2 and J is TRDJ1; possible D gene TRDD3, 5 bases. This CDR3 has 18 amino acids. CDR1 is GEAIGNYY, CDR2 EKD, per germline. The CDR3 reads CACGTAGWGPTYTDKLIF. Here the CDR3 DNA reads TGTGCCTGTGGCACCGCTGGGTGGGGACCAACTTACACCGATAAACTCATCTTT.

This clone was seen a handful of times. V usage is TRDV2 and J usage is TRDJ1; 7 bases line up with TRDD3. The V and J ends lost 0 bases and 6 bases, in that order; junction bases with no gene match: 6. The germline gives CDR1 GEAIGNYY, CDR2 EKD. CDR3 length equals 14 residues. CDR3 bases: TGTGCCTGTGACACCGTGGGGGACGACCATAAACTCATCTTT. Its protein is CACDTVGDDHKLIF.

The V call is TRDV2, the J call TRDJ1; TRDD3 matches 9 bases. Germline lookup yields CDR1 GEAIGNYY and CDR2 EKD. The CDR3 consists of 18 residues. V was clipped by 3 bases and J by 0 bases; unmatched bases: 13. The CDR3 coding sequence is TGTGCCTGTGACCCAGTAGGGATACTGGGGGAGAACACCGATAAACTCATCTTT. This codes for CACDPVGILGENTDKLIF.

This clone was detected only a few times. This DNA's translation and the protein TCRdb lists, from a much larger clone, do not match at residue 9, likely due to a read error; the protein shown is translated from the DNA. The chain joins TRDV2 to TRDJ1, with TRDD3 matching over 8 bases. Germline-derived CDR1 and CDR2 are GEAIGNYY and EKD. V lost 8 bases, J lost 1 base, and 14 bases stayed unmatched. This CDR3 region has 16 residues. The CDR3 DNA reads TGTGCCTCTTACGGGGTGGGGGATGCGCTCACCGATAAACTCATCTTT. It is translated as CASYGVGDALTDKLIF.

This clone was seen more than once but under ten times. For this DNA, TCRdb reports the protein of a much larger clone, which diverges at residue 10, most likely from a read error; the protein presented here is translated directly from the DNA. The chain employs TRDV2 and TRDJ3; no clear D. V was shortened by 1 base and J by 0 bases, with 15 bases between the two germline ends. The CDR3 is 19 residues long. Germline V gives CDR1 GEAIGNYY, CDR2 EKD. This CDR3 is CACDTLDPVGSWDTRQMFF. The CDR3 DNA is TGTGCCTGTGACACTTTGGATCCCGTGGGCTCCTGGGACACCCGACAGATGTTTTTC.

This clone is deemed medium-sized. The chain combines TRDV2 with TRDJ1, with TRDD3 matching 7 bases. V shed 3 bases, J shed 0 bases, and the junction held 9 bases outside the gene matches. The CDR3 spans 16 residues. CDR1 and CDR2 from the germline V gene are GEAIGNYY and EKD. This chain's CDR3 is CACDAMGDMYTDKLIF. The CDR3 bases are TGTGCCTGTGACGCTATGGGGGACATGTACACCGATAAACTCATCTTT.

The chain joins TRDV2 to TRDJ1; 13 positions agree with TRDD3. The CDR3 is 17 amino acids. The V segment lost 3 bases and the J segment 4 bases; nucleotides outside the gene matches: 10. The germline V gene has CDR1 GEAIGNYY and CDR2 EKD. CDR3 coding DNA: TGTGCCTGTGACGCCTTACTGGGGGATACGCTGCACGATAAACTCATCTTT. Encoded protein: CACDALLGDTLHDKLIF.

This clone was observed a handful of times. The mismatch at residue 13 between this DNA's translation and the TCRdb protein of a much larger clone likely reflects a read error; the protein shown is translated from the DNA. This sequence joins TRDV2 and TRDJ1; 13 positions match TRDD3. V shed 1 base, J shed 3 bases, and the junction held 10 bases outside the gene matches. Looked up from germline, CDR1 is GEAIGNYY and CDR2 is EKD. The CDR3 runs 18 residues. The CDR3 here is CACDTLTGGYENADKLIF. For the CDR3, the DNA is TGTGCCTGTGACACGCTGACTGGGGGATACGAGAACGCCGATAAACTCATCTTT.

A note on this clone: A much larger clone differs from this one at a single base, so this may be a read error. Other DNA sequences from this sample encode an identical CDR3 as well. The chain carries TRDV2 and TRDJ1, with 12 bases matching TRDD3. The CDR3 has 20 amino acids. The ends lost 0 bases at V and 4 bases at J; junction bases unmatched: 17. Germline V gene lookup returns CDR1 GEAIGNYY and CDR2 EKD. The CDR3 spells CACDTLRLGDTHRLVDKLIF. CDR3 bases: TGTGCCTGTGACACCCTTAGACTGGGGGATACACACCGTCTAGTCGATAAACTCATCTTT.

This clone was counted between two and nine times. The J gene is TRDJ1, the V gene TRDV2, with TRDD3 matching 11 bases. The CDR3 extends over 23 amino acids. The germline V gene encodes CDR1 GEAIGNYY and CDR2 EKD. The V segment lost 3 bases and the J segment 0 bases; nucleotides outside the gene matches: 26. DNA of the CDR3: TGTGCCTGTGACTCCATAGTGGGGGATACGCGGGACCGCAAGGACGTTTACACCGATAAACTCATCTTT. Protein: CACDSIVGDTRDRKDVYTDKLIF.

As for this clone: It differs at one base from a far larger clone, so likely a read error. At the DNA level, this CDR3 is encoded by other sequences in the same sample as well. The chain has TRDV2 and TRDJ3; perhaps TRDD2 as D (5 bases). The V end lost 0 bases, the J end lost 3 bases, and 17 bases lay between the germline ends. The CDR3 contains 19 residues. Germline lookup yields CDR1 GEAIGNYY and CDR2 EKD. The CDR3 DNA is TGTGCCTGTGACACCGCGAGTAGCCCTTCTGGCTGGGACACCCGACAGATGTTTTTC. It translates to CACDTASSPSGWDTRQMFF.

As for this clone: Translating this DNA gives a protein that differs at residue 3 from the TCRdb one, which belongs to a much larger clone; a read error is likely, and the protein shown is this translation. This rearrangement joins TRDV2 to TRDJ1; possible D gene TRDD3, 6 bases. The germline V gene encodes CDR1 GEAIGNYY and CDR2 EKD. The CDR3 covers 17 residues. CDR3 DNA sequence: TGTGCCCGTGACACTCTGGGGACACGGTCACACACCGATAAACTCATCTTT. Residues: CARDTLGTRSHTDKLIF.

Details on this clone: TCRdb shows a much larger clone's protein in place of this DNA's translation, and the two differ at residue 11, likely through a read error; the protein shown is translated from the DNA. The chain couples TRDV2 to TRDJ1; the match to TRDD3 covers 13 bases. J lost 0 bases, V lost 3 bases, and 6 bases had no gene match. Germline V gene lookup returns CDR1 GEAIGNYY and CDR2 EKD. The CDR3 length is 17 residues. CDR3 nucleotides: TGTGCCTGTGACGCCTTACTGGGGGATACGCACACCGATAAACTCATCTTT. Translated: CACDALLGDTHTDKLIF.

Only a few counts were recorded for this clone. A single base is all that separates this from a far larger clone, so a read error is likely. Other DNA sequences from this sample encode an identical CDR3 as well. The chain recombines TRDV2 with TRDJ1; 13 nucleotides match TRDD3. Germline V gives CDR1 GEAIGNYY, CDR2 EKD. There are 18 residues in the CDR3. V shed 3 bases and J 0 bases; nucleotides not matched to a gene: 9. The CDR3 protein is CACDPILGDTPDTDKLIF. CDR3 bases: TGTGCCTGTGACCCTATACTGGGGGATACGCCAGACACCGATAAACTCATCTTT.

A few counts support this clone. This chain links TRDV2 with TRDJ1, with TRDD3 matching over 9 bases. The V and J ends lost 4 bases and 0 bases, in that order; junction bases with no gene match: 11. Per germline, CDR1 GEAIGNYY and CDR2 EKD. The CDR3 totals 17 residues. The DNA for the CDR3 is TGTGCCTGTGAGCTACTGGGGGACCCGACATACACCGATAAACTCATCTTT. Amino acids: CACELLGDPTYTDKLIF.

A word on this clone: This DNA's translation and the protein TCRdb lists, from a much larger clone, do not match at residue 7, likely due to a read error; the protein shown is translated from the DNA. V gene TRDV2 combines with J gene TRDJ1; 12 bases align to TRDD3. Germline-derived CDR1 and CDR2 are GEAIGNYY and EKD. Unmatched junction bases numbered 9, after V lost 0 bases and J lost 2 bases. This CDR3 region has 18 residues. CDR3: CACDTLSLGDTQTDKLIF. CDR3 nucleotides: TGTGCCTGTGACACCTTAAGCCTGGGGGATACGCAAACCGATAAACTCATCTTT.

This clone was found a few times. The mismatch at residue 13 between this DNA's translation and the TCRdb protein of a much larger clone likely reflects a read error; the protein shown is translated from the DNA. Here the CDR3 DNA reads TGTGCCTGTGACGAAGTATATTCTGGGCGATTAACCAATAAACTCATCTTT. This encodes CACDEVYSGRLTNKLIF. This rearrangement joins TRDV2 to TRDJ1, with D possibly matching TRDD3 (5 bases). Germline CDR1 is GEAIGNYY and CDR2 is EKD. Deletions cut 3 bases from V and 6 bases from J, with 25 bases between. CDR3 length: 17 amino acids.

In its sample, this clone ranks as medium-sized. Different DNA sequences within this sample yield the same CDR3. This chain uses TRDV2 with TRDJ1; 8 nucleotides line up with TRDD3. This CDR3 comprises 16 residues. Germline lookup yields CDR1 GEAIGNYY and CDR2 EKD. The V gene end was trimmed by 0 bases and the J gene end by 0 bases; junction bases not matched to a gene: 5. The DNA for the CDR3 is TGTGCCTGTGACACCCTTACTGGGGGGTACACCGATAAACTCATCTTT. This sequence encodes CACDTLTGGYTDKLIF.

This clone was seen a handful of times. TCRdb attributes to this sequence the protein of a much larger clone, which differs from the DNA translation at residue 3; a read error is likely, and the protein displayed is translated from the DNA. The rearrangement uses TRDV2 and TRDJ1; TRDD3 agrees at 11 bases. The germline CDR1 and CDR2 sequences are GEAIGNYY and EKD. J was trimmed by 4 bases and V by 8 bases; bases with no gene match: 11. This CDR3 contains 15 residues. DNA of the CDR3: TGTGCCTTTCTTCTACTGGGGGATAAGGGCGATAAACTCATCTTT. This encodes CAFLLLGDKGDKLIF.

Note on this clone: The protein TCRdb gives is from a much larger clone and does not agree with this DNA's translation at residue 11, likely a read error; the protein shown here comes from the DNA. This chain connects TRDV2 to TRDJ3, with 10 bases identical to TRDD3. J lost 2 bases, V lost 3 bases, and 15 bases had no gene match. Germline loops: CDR1 GEAIGNYY, CDR2 EKD. The CDR3 covers 21 residues. CDR3 sequence reads: CACDSVEGDTQPTWDTRQMFF. The CDR3 nucleotides read TGTGCCTGTGACTCCGTAGAGGGGGATACGCAACCCACCTGGGACACCCGACAGATGTTTTTC.

This clone was detected ten times or more. A read error is the likely source, as a far larger clone sits one nucleotide away. This chain connects TRDV2 to TRDJ1, with D perhaps matching TRDD3 (5 bases). V lost 0 bases, J lost 0 bases, and 19 bases lay in between. The germline V gene encodes CDR1 GEAIGNYY and CDR2 EKD. This CDR3 has 18 residues. The CDR3 DNA is TGTGCCTGTGACACCGCTAGGTGGGGACCAACTTACACCGATAAACTCATCTTT. This translates into CACDTARWGPTYTDKLIF.

This clone was seen only a few times. A read error is likely here: a far larger clone is one base away. Other DNA sequences from this sample encode an identical CDR3 as well. The CDR3 loop is CACDSLLGDRGGIQGERYTDKLIF. Here the CDR3 DNA reads TGTGCCTGTGACAGCCTCCTGGGGGATAGGGGGGGGATACAGGGCGAAAGGTACACCGATAAGCTCATCTTT. The V and J genes are TRDV2 and TRDJ1; TRDD3 aligns across 10 bases. CDR3 length: 24 amino acids. The germline CDR1 and CDR2 sequences are GEAIGNYY and EKD.